The clone carrying this T cell receptor (beta chain) is classed as large by frequency. The antigen is undetermined. Germline CDR1 is MNHEY and CDR2 is SVGAGI. The CDR3 is made up of 14 amino acids. Trimming pared 0 bases from V and 1 base from J, leaving 7 bases between. The source of the sample is a study of cytomegalovirus exposure and HLA in healthy donors. Vbeta (60) and Jbeta (13) primers were used in the PCR. Only in-frame clones appear in the TCRdb table, and some are missing; sequencing was by immunoSEQ multiplex PCR. Its listing shows about 47,000 clones. Study-wide findings and caveats: Researchers reported in a later analysis that common viral pathogens appeared linked to several top clusters. Most subjects' HLA-A and HLA-B alleles were reportedly predicted from TCR beta sequences. Across donors, sequencing depth was assumed by presence/absence analyses to be roughly uniform. According to a later analysis, most TCR beta chains associated with CMV appeared HLA-restricted.

The sequence derives from a male donor in good health and CMV-seronegative. Material: PBMCs. The J gene is TRBJ2-7, the V gene TRBV6-5; no reliable D call. The CDR3: CASSYSGSSYEQYF. The CDR3, as DNA: TGTGCCAGCAGTTACTCGGGCAGTTCCTACGAGCAGTACTTC.